This T cell receptor (beta chain) came from a study of shared clonotypes between healthy human individuals. Original handling: ImmunoSEQ yielded junction-only sequences lacking quality scores, so filtering differed. Here immunoSEQ multiplex PCR was the method, and the copy in TCRdb shows in-frame clones only, minus some. The V and J calls and the clone size are those of that table, but D and trimming were determined from the DNA. The table lists some 2,000,000 clones, around 95% of them singletons, with 0.13% in the top ten. This CDR3 spans 14 amino acids. Germline values: CDR1 SGHRS, CDR2 YFSETQ. The V gene lost 7 bases and the J gene lost 5 bases, with 19 bases spanning the gap. This clone was seen only once.

What was sequenced was naive CD4+ T cells sorted from blood. This sample's subset: CD45RA+ positively selected. The receptor's source is a man between 18 and 35 years old in good health. This chain uses TRBV5-1 with TRBJ2-7; maybe TRBD2 (7 bases). This CDR3 is CASSLRGAGNEQYF. CDR3 in DNA: TGCGCCAGCTCTCTCCGGGGGGCCGGCAACGAGCAGTACTTC.